These T cell receptor beta chains were read from a single sample in a study of post-analysis software for immune sequencing data. TCRdb passed the PCR reads through MiXCR, listing each CDR3 protein once. The repertoire holds 700,000 to 800,000 distinct CDR3 sequences, with 30% as singletons. Sample: blood. These receptor sequences come from a girl aged 5-17 years with multiple sclerosis. Both conserved end residues are part of each CDR3. A D gene is named only where the DNA matches it firmly. Clone size appears in some rows only: once, few, many, or a class for an expanded clone.

>NA|TRBV29-1|TRBJ1-5|TRBD1
TGCAGCGTTGGGGCCAGGGGGGGACAGCCCCAGCATTTT
CSVGARGGQPQHF
>NA|TRBV4-3|TRBJ2-1|NA
TGCGCCAGCAGCCAATTTAGTAGCGACAATGAGCAGTTCTTC
CASSQFSSDNEQFF
>NA|TRBV6-2/TRBV6-3|TRBJ1-1|NA
TGTGCCAGCAGGCAAGACAGAGTGACTGAAGCTTTCTTT
CASRQDRVTEAFF
>few|TRBV7-8|TRBJ2-3|NA
TGTGCCAGCAGCTTTTTATCGGATACGCAGTATTTT
CASSFLSDTQYF
>once|TRBV6-4|TRBJ1-2|NA
TGTGCCAGCAGGGCCGGGTCCGGCTACACCTTC
CASRAGSGYTF
>NA|TRBV7-2|TRBJ2-1|TRBD1
TGTGCCAGCAGCTTAGCCATGGGACAGTACAATGAGCAGTTCTTC
CASSLAMGQYNEQFF
>few|TRBV7-9|TRBJ2-5|NA
TGTGCCAGCAGCTTCCCGAGGGCCTTACAAGAGACCCAGTACTTC
CASSFPRALQETQYF
>few|TRBV9|TRBJ1-1|NA
TGTGCCAGCAGCGCCTTTACAGGGACTGAAGCTTTCTTT
CASSAFTGTEAFF
>NA|TRBV4-1|TRBJ2-1|TRBD1
TGCGCCAGCAGCCAAGGAGACAGGGGCGGATTTTACAATGAGCAGTTCTTC
CASSQGDRGGFYNEQFF
>NA|TRBV20-1|TRBJ1-1|NA
TGCAGTGCTAGAGGGGGAATTCCTGAAGCTTTCTTT
CSARGGIPEAFF
>NA|TRBV5-6|TRBJ2-7|TRBD1
TGTGCCAGCAGCTTCGGGACAGGGATCCACGAGCAGTACTTC
CASSFGTGIHEQYF
>NA|TRBV29-1|TRBJ1-1|NA
TGCAGCGTTGTGTTTGATAGGACAATAAACCTGAACACTGAAGCTTTCTTT
CSVVFDRTINLNTEAFF
>few|TRBV6-1|TRBJ1-1|NA
TGTGCCGGGGGACCCCAGGAAAACACTGAAGCTTTCTTT
CAGGPQENTEAFF
>NA|TRBV12-3/TRBV12-4|TRBJ2-3|TRBD2
TGTGCCAGCAGTTTAGCGCTGGGACTAGCGGGGGGCACCACAGATACGCAGTATTTT
CASSLALGLAGGTTDTQYF
>NA|TRBV3-1|TRBJ2-5|NA
TGTGCCAGCAGCCAAGACCGTTTGGGGGAGACCCAGGACTTC
CASSQDRLGETQDF
>NA|TRBV20-1|TRBJ2-7|NA
TGCAGTGCTAGGCCGAGCAGGGGCTTCTACGAGCAGTACTTC
CSARPSRGFYEQYF
>NA|TRBV20-1|TRBJ2-3|NA
TGCAGTGCTAGCGGCGCGACGGCAGATACGCAGTATTTT
CSASGATADTQYF